This T cell receptor (beta chain) emerged from a study of shared clonotypes between healthy human individuals (dated by TCRdb to 2018 to 2020). For context, the study as a whole: The cohort comprised two women and three men aged 18 to 49 years. For each donor, three plates each were used for CD4 naive and CD4 memory, two plates were used for CD8 naive, and one plate was used for CD8 memory. To estimate repertoire size and how much clonotypes are shared between individuals, the study performed deep sequencing of blood TCR repertoires from roughly five healthy adults. Libraries were prepared and TCR repertoires were sequenced by different laboratories using diverse techniques, in order to increase sequencing depth and limit assay-specific biases. Leukapheresis yielded between about 0.9 and 9.5 billion PBMCs per donor. Paper-wide results and their limitations: Because the study included a small number of donors, the genetic and exposure-history diversity represented was limited. Rarefaction of sorted-subset datasets indicated incomplete sequencing despite the large sequencing depth. Sampling was restricted to blood, and TCR repertoires in tissue are likely to differ from TCR repertoires in blood. Larger estimated clonotype richness was generally found for naive subsets than for memory subsets. Pairwise subsampling indicated that sequencing depth was expected to affect the degree of clonotype sharing among donors. Clonotypes shared by all four sorted-subset donors showed higher generation probabilities than non-shared clonotypes. About 5% of naive CD4, roughly 3.5% of naive CD8, approximately 2.2% of memory CD4, and about 0.4% of memory CD8 clonotypes were shared across a few donors.

Notes on this clone: Its antigen is unknown. Per-nucleotide qualities are absent, and no much larger clonotype sits a single base away. Other DNA sequences within the sample encode an identical CDR3.

Using the deep immunoSEQ assay, multiplex PCR amplified TCR CDR3 regions from genomic DNA. Genomic DNA extracted from each cell subset was distributed evenly over all wells of several immunoSEQ 96-well plates, and each plate served as one replicate. For sorted subsets, each replicate PCR was loaded with roughly 200 ng genomic DNA, equivalent to 30,000 or so T cell genomes. The purified libraries were quantified using a Qubit 3.0 fluorometer, sized with a Bioanalyzer 2100, and then quantified again using the KAPA Library Quantification kit. Every immunoSEQ 96-well plate was sequenced on a separate single-read 150-cycle Illumina NextSeq 550 flow cell. The original methods were these. Because only junctional sequences without quality scores were contained in the immunoSEQ output, filtering matching that applied to full-length reads could not be performed. To assign V/J genes and CDR3, sequences were annotated against IMGT germline references using PyIR, a Python wrapper for IgBLAST v1.9. Reads with weak V/J assignments (E-value above 1e-6), missing CDR3, stop codons, out-of-frame junctions, or ambiguous translated residues were removed. A V3J clonotype was defined by an identical inferred V gene, J gene, and CDR3 amino acid sequence. Percentage overlap between repertoires was computed as shared unique clonotypes divided by the size of the smaller repertoire. Repertoire richness was assessed with RTK rarefaction, the Chao1 estimator, and Recon v2.1 estimates of unobserved clonotypes. Generation probabilities were computed with OLGA for all TCRbeta clonotypes obtained by the gDNA method from several donors. TCRdb's version of the immuneACCESS table is confined to in-frame rearrangements and falls short of the full clone set. An unresolved V gene accounts for under half of the shortfall where checked; the remainder is of unknown origin. The D gene and trimming were derived from the DNA, and the V and J assignments and clone size from that table. The sample yields approximately 2.5 million clones; 90% to 95% were counted once. The ten biggest clones cover around 0.37% of the sample.

The donors were healthy, HIV-negative adults with no recently reported acute infections or vaccinations. All donors were Caucasian adults living in Nashville, Tennessee, USA. Magnetic negative selection was used to enrich CD4+ T cells, after which naive cells were positively selected on CD45RA and the negative fraction became the memory subset. Blood was collected by leukapheresis, and PBMCs were isolated by Ficoll-Histopaque density gradient centrifugation and then cryopreserved in liquid nitrogen vapor phase. Analytical flow cytometry was used to check the purity and quantity of each magnetically sorted T cell population. Genomic DNA was isolated from every sorted fraction and measured by UV absorbance on a Nanodrop 2000c. Sequenced: naive CD4+ T cells from PBMCs. The label giving this sample's cell subset or site can be read as: CD45RA+ positively selected. The clonotype was recovered from a man younger than 35 in good health. Some clones in this sample may be carry-over from other donors' samples.

The CDR3: CASSTGTGVYEQYF. The nucleotide sequence reads TGTGCCAGTAGCACCGGGACAGGGGTCTACGAGCAGTACTTC. The chain uses TRBV19 and TRBJ2-7, and 10 junctional nucleotides match TRBD1. Taken from cysteine to phenylalanine, the CDR3 has 14 residues. Only the CDR3 DNA stays, 42 bases, in frame from base 1. The V end gives up 6 bases and the J end 3 bases, leaving 5 bases in the junction not matched to a gene. From the germline V gene (reference sequence), CDR1 is LNHDA and CDR2 is SQIVND.